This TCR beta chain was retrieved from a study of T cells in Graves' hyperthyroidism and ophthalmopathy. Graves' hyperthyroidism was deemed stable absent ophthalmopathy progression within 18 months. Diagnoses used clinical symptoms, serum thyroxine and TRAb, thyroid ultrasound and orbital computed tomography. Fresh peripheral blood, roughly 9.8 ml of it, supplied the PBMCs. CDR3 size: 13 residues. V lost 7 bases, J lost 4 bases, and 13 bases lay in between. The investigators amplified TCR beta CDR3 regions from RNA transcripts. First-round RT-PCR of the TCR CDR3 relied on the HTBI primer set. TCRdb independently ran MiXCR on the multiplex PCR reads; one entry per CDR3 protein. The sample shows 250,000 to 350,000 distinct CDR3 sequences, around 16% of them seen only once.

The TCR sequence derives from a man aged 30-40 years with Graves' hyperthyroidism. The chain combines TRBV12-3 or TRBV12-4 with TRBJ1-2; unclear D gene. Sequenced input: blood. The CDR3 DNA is TGTGCCAGCACCCCCAAAGTGGGCTATGGCTACACCTTC. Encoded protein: CASTPKVGYGYTF.